These 19 T cell receptor beta chains originate from one sample sequenced in a study of T cell repertoires in cytomegalovirus infection. The antigens of these receptors remain unknown. TCRdb reprocessed the reads with MiXCR, giving one entry per CDR3 protein. The sample shows approximately 120,000 distinct CDR3 sequences, over 30% of them seen only once. The sample was CD8+ T cells from cultured PBMCs, taken from culture after CMV antigen stimulation. The receptors shown here come from a human donor in good health (CMV status not recorded). Some clones in this sample may be carry-over from other donors' samples.

V and J are TRBV4-3 and TRBJ2-1; D is possibly TRBD1 (5 bases). The CDR3 is made up of 15 amino acids. Trimming shortened V by 4 bases and J by 0 bases, and 10 bases separated the two germline ends. Looked up from germline, CDR1 is LGHNA and CDR2 is YSLEER. The CDR3 nucleotides are TGCGCCAGCAGCCCCGACAGTAGCTCCTACAATGAGCAGTTCTTC. Encoded protein: CASSPDSSSYNEQFF.

This clonotype has ten or more counts. The chain links TRBV7-2 to TRBJ1-1; 7 bases fit TRBD1. CDR1 SGHTA and CDR2 FQGNSA come from the germline V gene. Trimming removed 5 bases from V and 7 bases from J; junction bases left unmatched: 7. The CDR3 is 13 amino acids. The CDR3 is CASSQTGQIEAFF. CDR3 nucleotides: TGTGCCAGCAGCCAAACGGGACAGATTGAAGCTTTCTTT.

V gene TRBV19 combines with J gene TRBJ1-5; D ambiguous. Trimming left V 3 bases short and J 3 bases short, with 18 bases between. CDR1 LNHDA and CDR2 SQIVND come from the germline V gene (reference sequence). The CDR3 loop spans 17 amino acids. As DNA, the CDR3 is TGTGCCAGTAGTATCGGAAGCGGGCTGCTTCACAATCAGCCCCAGCATTTT. Protein product: CASSIGSGLLHNQPQHF.

The CDR3 is CASSNGQVYNQPQHF. DNA of the CDR3: TGTGCCAGCAGTAACGGACAGGTCTACAATCAGCCCCAGCATTTT. The V call is TRBV5-5, the J call TRBJ1-5, with TRBD1 identical over 7 bases. The CDR3 loop spans 15 amino acids. Losses at the gene ends were 5 bases for V and 3 bases for J; bases not matched to a gene: 8. Germline CDR1 and CDR2: SGHKS and YYEKEE (reference sequence).

This clonotype was seen once. The rearrangement links TRBV5-6 to TRBJ1-5; TRBD1 is a possible D gene (5 bases). Trimming took off 4 bases at V and 4 bases at J, with 15 bases between the two ends. This CDR3 is built from 15 residues. Looked up from germline, CDR1 is SGHDT and CDR2 is YYEEEE. The CDR3 bases are TGTGCCAGCAGCGCTGGGACGGCTTCTAATCAGCCCCAGCATTTT. Translation: CASSAGTASNQPQHF.

For the CDR3, the DNA is TGTGCCAGCAGTTTCCAGGGGATGAACACTGAAGCTTTCTTT. Encoded protein: CASSFQGMNTEAFF. V gene TRBV27 combines with J gene TRBJ1-1; D perhaps matches TRBD1 (6 bases). Per the germline V gene, CDR1 is MNHEY and CDR2 is SMNVEV (reference sequence). The CDR3 is made up of 14 amino acids. Trimming removed 3 bases from V and 0 bases from J, with 8 bases in between.

As regards this clonotype: Mismatch with germline at one junction end may stem from a read error. The gene calls are TRBV6-1 and TRBJ2-1, with TRBD2 matching over 11 bases. CDR1 is MNHNS, CDR2 SASEGT, per germline. This CDR3 is 15 amino acids long. DNA for the CDR3: TGTGCCAGCGTCTCCACTAGCGGGGGCTACAAAGAGCAGTTCTTC. Protein: CASVSTSGGYKEQFF.

This clonotype has more than one count but fewer than ten. The DNA for the CDR3 is TGTGCCAGCAGCCGACCAGGGACCTTAAGTAACTACGAGCAGTACTTC. Residues: CASSRPGTLSNYEQYF. The chain recombines TRBV7-2 with TRBJ2-7; D could derive from TRBD1 or TRBD2 (5 bases each). Germline lookup yields CDR1 SGHTA and CDR2 FQGNSA. The CDR3 runs to 16 residues. V shed 5 bases and J shed 3 bases, with 20 bases lying between them.

This clonotype was observed a single time. The gene calls are TRBV12-3 or TRBV12-4 and TRBJ2-5; D uncertain. CDR3 length: 14 amino acids. V shed 6 bases and J shed 0 bases, with 11 bases lying between them. DNA for the CDR3: TGTGCCAGCAGATATGGACGGAACCAAGAGACCCAGTACTTC. Protein product: CASRYGRNQETQYF.

This rearrangement joins TRBV5-5 to TRBJ2-1; perhaps TRBD1 as D (6 bases). The CDR3 has 11 residues. V was pared by 3 bases and J by 16 bases, with 14 bases between. CDR1 is SGHKS, CDR2 YYEKEE, per germline (reference sequence). CDR3: CASSSATGTFF. The CDR3 region has the DNA TGTGCCAGCAGCTCGGCGACAGGAACCTTCTTC. Full variable domain (rest looked up from reference TRBV5-5 and TRBJ2-1): DAGVTQSPTHLIKTRGQQVTLRCSPISGHKSVSWYQQVLGQGPQFIFQYYEKEERGRGNFPDRFSARQFPNYSSELNVNALLLGDSALYLCASSSATGTFFGPGTRLTVL.

The J gene is TRBJ2-1, the V gene TRBV2; no firm D call. Germline V lookup: CDR1 SNHLY, CDR2 FYNNEI. Trimming left V 8 bases short and J 2 bases short, with 7 bases between. The CDR3 runs to 12 residues. CDR3 amino acids: CASGRPYNEQFF. The CDR3 DNA reads TGTGCCAGCGGACGACCCTACAATGAGCAGTTCTTC.

The table lists this clonotype with many counts. This chain uses TRBV9 with TRBJ1-6, with D possibly matching TRBD1 (5 bases). Deletions cut 4 bases from V and 10 bases from J, with 12 bases between. The CDR3 loop spans 13 amino acids. CDR1 and CDR2 (germline): SGDLS, YYNGEE. The CDR3 DNA sequence: TGTGCCAGCAGCAAAGCAGGGAACTCACCCCTCCACTTT. The encoded protein is CASSKAGNSPLHF.

In this sample, this clonotype turned up a few times. V and J are TRBV5-1 and TRBJ1-1; D is unclear. CDR1 and CDR2 (germline): SGHRS, YFSETQ. This CDR3 spans 13 amino acids. V dropped 0 bases and J dropped 4 bases, with 7 bases sitting between them. The CDR3 reads CASSLDLSTEAFF. As DNA, the CDR3 is TGCGCCAGCAGCTTGGACCTGAGCACTGAAGCTTTCTTT.

This clonotype showed up just a few times. This chain connects TRBV12-5 to TRBJ2-6; 8 bases fit TRBD1. CDR1 and CDR2 (germline): LGHNT, FRNRAP. The CDR3 is 15 amino acids. V was pared by 8 bases and J by 8 bases, with 11 bases of the junction left unmatched. The CDR3 sequence is CASSGRGLESNVLTF. Here the CDR3 DNA reads TGTGCTAGTTCGGGCAGGGGGCTTGAGTCCAACGTCCTGACTTTC.

This clonotype was picked up a small number of times. The V gene is TRBV4-2, the J gene TRBJ2-3; D call uncertain. Germline V lookup: CDR1 LGHNA, CDR2 YNFKEQ. V was trimmed by 0 bases and J by 2 bases, leaving 9 bases between them. The CDR3 is made up of 15 amino acids. CDR3 sequence (DNA): TGTGCCAGCAGCCAAGAGATTGGCTCCACAGATACGCAGTATTTT. Translated: CASSQEIGSTDTQYF.

The genes are TRBV6-6 and TRBJ2-5, with a weak D call TRBD1 (6 bases). The CDR3 is 15 amino acids. Germline-derived CDR1 and CDR2 are MNHNY and SVGAGI (reference sequence). The ends were cut back, 0 bases at V and 2 bases at J, with 10 bases in the middle. The CDR3 DNA follows: TGTGCCAGCAGTTACTCCCAGACAGGTCAAGAGACCCAGTACTTC. Encoded protein: CASSYSQTGQETQYF.

This chain joins TRBV12-3 or TRBV12-4 and TRBJ1-1; TRBD1 might be the D (6 bases). This CDR3 contains 16 residues. With 5 bases removed from V and 1 base from J, the gap between germline ends came to 17 bases. The CDR3 DNA reads as TGTGCCAGCAGTACTGCGGAAGGGGGGGAGAACACTGAAGCTTTCTTT. Its translation: CASSTAEGGENTEAFF.

This clonotype showed up many times. CDR3 region: CASSPGGFGQPQHF. CDR3 nucleotide sequence: TGTGCCAGCAGCCCCGGGGGGTTTGGTCAGCCCCAGCATTTT. V usage is TRBV7-9 and J usage is TRBJ1-5; D may be TRBD1 (5 bases). V was cut by 5 bases and J by 6 bases, with 14 bases left in between. Germline CDR1 reads SEHNR; CDR2 reads FQNEAQ (reference sequence). The CDR3 runs to 14 residues.

The chain is built from TRBV6-1 and TRBJ2-7; 8 nucleotides agree with TRBD2. The CDR3 length is 14 residues. J lost 1 base, V lost 7 bases, and 6 bases had no gene match. The V gene's germline CDR1 is MNHNS and CDR2 SASEGT. Here the CDR3 reads CASKSGGESYEQYF. The CDR3 DNA sequence: TGTGCCAGCAAGTCCGGGGGGGAATCCTACGAGCAGTACTTC.